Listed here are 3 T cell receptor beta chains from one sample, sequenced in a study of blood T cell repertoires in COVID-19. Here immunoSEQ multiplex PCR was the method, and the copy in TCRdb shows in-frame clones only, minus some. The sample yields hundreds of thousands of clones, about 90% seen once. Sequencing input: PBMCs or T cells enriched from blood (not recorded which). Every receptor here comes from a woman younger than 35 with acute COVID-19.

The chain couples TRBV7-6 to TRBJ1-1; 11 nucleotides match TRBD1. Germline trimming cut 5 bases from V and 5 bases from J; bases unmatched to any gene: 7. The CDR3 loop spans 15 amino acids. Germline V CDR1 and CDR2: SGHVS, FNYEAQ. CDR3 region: CASSVRDRGSTEAFF. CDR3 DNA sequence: TGTGCCAGCAGCGTCCGGGACAGGGGGTCGACTGAAGCTTTCTTT.

In DNA, the CDR3 is TGTGCCTCCGAGAAGACCCAGCGCACCGGGGAGCTGTTTTTT. Amino acid sequence: CASEKTQRTGELFF. The V call is TRBV2, the J call TRBJ2-2; D is unresolved. Trimming took off 11 bases at V and 4 bases at J, with 17 bases between the two ends. The CDR3 has 14 residues. The germline V gene has CDR1 SNHLY and CDR2 FYNNEI. Full variable domain (rest looked up from reference TRBV2 and TRBJ2-2): EPEVTQTPSHQVTQMGQEVILRCVPISNHLYFYWYRQILGQKVEFLVSFYNNEISEKSEIFDDQFSVERPDGSNFTLKIRSTKLEDSAMYFCASEKTQRTGELFFGEGSRLTVL.

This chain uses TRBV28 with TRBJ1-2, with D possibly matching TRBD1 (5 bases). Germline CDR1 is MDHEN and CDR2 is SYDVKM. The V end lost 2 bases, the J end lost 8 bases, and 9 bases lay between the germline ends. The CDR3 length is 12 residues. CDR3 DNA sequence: TGTGCCAGCAGTTTAATGCGGGGGGGCTACACCTTC. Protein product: CASSLMRGGYTF.